Below are 29 T cell receptor beta chains sequenced from a single sample in a study of blood T cell repertoires in COVID-19. Clones were sequenced by immunoSEQ multiplex PCR, and TCRdb holds only the in-frame ones, with some missing. The sample consists of about 240,000 clones, around nine tenths of them appearing once. Sequenced input: peripheral blood. These receptors were obtained from a woman aged 70-85 years with active or convalescent COVID-19.

The chain links TRBV7-2 to TRBJ2-7, with D possibly being TRBD2 (5 bases). The CDR3 is 13 residues long. V lost 4 bases and J lost 3, with 10 bases in between. The V gene's germline CDR1 is SGHTA and CDR2 FQGNSA. The CDR3 DNA reads as TGTGCCAGCAGCTCGCGGAGGTTCTACGAGCAGTACTTC. This sequence encodes CASSSRRFYEQYF.

The rearrangement links TRBV7-2 to TRBJ2-1, with 9 bases matching TRBD1. Trimming took 6 bases from V and 9 from J; bases not matched to a gene: 12. The germline gives CDR1 SGHTA, CDR2 FQGNSA. The CDR3 totals 15 residues. CDR3 bases: TGTGCCAGCAGAGAGGGACAGGGTTATTATGGTGAGCAGTTCTTC. Its translation is CASREGQGYYGEQFF.

The chain has TRBV10-2 and TRBJ2-5; 7 nucleotides agree with TRBD1. Germline V gives CDR1 WSHSY, CDR2 SAAADI. Trimming at V came to 8 bases and at J to 5 bases, leaving 5 bases not matched to a gene. This CDR3 region has 12 residues. CDR3 nucleotides: TGCGCCAGCTCACAACAGGGGGAGACCCAGTACTTC. Protein: CASSQQGETQYF.

The J gene is TRBJ2-7, the V gene TRBV19; unclear D gene. The CDR3 spans 13 residues. Between the trimmed V and J ends, which lost 1 base and 2 bases, there was a span of 6 bases. Per the germline V gene, CDR1 is LNHDA and CDR2 is SQIVND (reference sequence). The CDR3 reads CASSIGSAYEQYF. The CDR3 DNA reads as TGTGCCAGTAGTATAGGTTCGGCCTACGAGCAGTACTTC.

This clone is a singleton in its sample. The chain uses TRBV6-4 and TRBJ1-1, with D maybe TRBD1 (5 bases). The CDR3 is made up of 14 amino acids. Trimming cost V 7 bases and J 0 bases, with 12 bases left between them. Germline CDR1 reads MRHNA; CDR2 reads SNTAGT. The DNA of the CDR3 is TGTGCCAGCAAGACCGACAGTTTGAACACTGAAGCTTTCTTT. The encoded protein is CASKTDSLNTEAFF.

The table lists this clone with a count of one. This chain uses TRBV6-5 with TRBJ1-5; TRBD1 matches 9 bases. The CDR3 totals 14 residues. V trimming: 8 bases; J trimming: 4 bases; junction bases outside the gene matches: 6. Germline CDR1 is MNHEY and CDR2 is SVGAGI. DNA of the CDR3: TGTGCCAGCGGGACAGGGAATCAAAATCAGCCCCAGCATTTT. Protein product: CASGTGNQNQPQHF.

The chain employs TRBV5-8 and TRBJ1-5; D uncertain. CDR3 length: 17 residues. Germline CDR1 SGHTS, CDR2 YDEGEE. Trimming took 5 bases from V and 0 from J, leaving 18 bases between them. CDR3 sequence: CASSSTAGIGSNQPQHF. Written as DNA, the CDR3 is TGTGCCAGCAGTAGTACAGCGGGTATCGGTAGCAATCAGCCCCAGCATTTT.

The chain uses TRBV6-5 and TRBJ1-2, with unresolved D. Trimming removed 8 bases from V and 5 bases from J, with 15 bases in between. The CDR3 totals 13 residues. Germline V gene lookup returns CDR1 MNHEY and CDR2 SVGAGI. CDR3 in DNA: TGTGCCAGCGCGGGTATGGCGGGGTATGGCTACACCTTC. Its protein is CASAGMAGYGYTF.

The J gene is TRBJ1-2, the V gene TRBV4-3; unclear D gene. Germline V gives CDR1 LGHNA, CDR2 YSLEER. CDR3 length equals 15 residues. V lost 0 bases and J 5 bases, leaving 13 bases between the germline ends. The CDR3 loop reads CASSQDRGPAYGYTF. As DNA, the CDR3 is TGCGCCAGCAGCCAAGATCGAGGCCCCGCATATGGCTACACCTTC.

This clone was recorded only once. The V gene is TRBV5-1, the J gene TRBJ2-1; no clear D. There are 15 residues in the CDR3. The V end lost 4 bases, the J end lost 0 bases, and 11 bases lay between the germline ends. Germline CDR1 and CDR2: SGHRS and YFSETQ. The CDR3 sequence is CASSPITSSYNEQFF. In DNA, the CDR3 is TGCGCCAGCAGCCCAATCACGAGCTCCTACAATGAGCAGTTCTTC.

V is TRBV24-1 and J is TRBJ2-1, with D possibly matching TRBD1 (5 bases). Trimming shortened V by 0 bases and J by 1 base, and 9 bases separated the two germline ends. This CDR3 is built from 16 residues. In germline, CDR1 is KGHDR, CDR2 SFDVKD. The CDR3 region is CATSDLSAGSYNEQFF. The CDR3 DNA sequence: TGTGCCACCAGTGATTTGAGCGCAGGGTCCTACAATGAGCAGTTCTTC.

The rearrangement links TRBV5-1 to TRBJ1-6, with 9 bases identical to TRBD1. This CDR3 contains 15 residues. The V gene end was trimmed by 3 bases and the J gene end by 8 bases; junction bases not matched to a gene: 6. The germline gives CDR1 SGHRS, CDR2 YFSETQ. CDR3 sequence: CASSYTGGSDSPLHF. CDR3 nucleotide sequence: TGCGCCAGCAGCTACACAGGGGGCTCGGATTCACCCCTCCACTTT.

This clone appeared a few times. This sequence joins TRBV7-9 and TRBJ2-5, with D possibly TRBD1 on 6 matching bases. Germline values: CDR1 SEHNR, CDR2 FQNEAQ (reference sequence). The CDR3 is 15 residues long. V lost 0 bases and J lost 1, with 9 bases in between. The CDR3 sequence is CASSLALGAQETQYF. Here the CDR3 DNA reads TGTGCCAGCAGCTTAGCGCTGGGGGCCCAAGAGACCCAGTACTTC.

The chain recombines TRBV5-6 with TRBJ1-4; D gene unclear. Germline CDR1 reads SGHDT; CDR2 reads YYEEEE. Trimming took off 0 bases at V and 0 bases at J, with 9 bases between the two ends. CDR3 length: 16 amino acids. The CDR3: CASSLAAGPTNEKLFF. CDR3 nucleotide sequence: TGTGCCAGCAGCTTGGCAGCTGGGCCAACTAATGAAAAACTGTTTTTT. Full variable domain (rest looked up from reference TRBV5-6 and TRBJ1-4): DAGVTQSPTHLIKTRGQQVTLRCSPKSGHDTVSWYQQALGQGPQFIFQYYEEEERQRGNFPDRFSGHQFPNYSSELNVNALLLGDSALYLCASSLAAGPTNEKLFFGSGTQLSVL.

The chain carries TRBV20-1 and TRBJ1-1; 10 nucleotides agree with TRBD1. V shed 5 bases, J shed 6 bases, and the junction held 0 bases outside the gene matches. Germline lookup yields CDR1 DFQATT and CDR2 SNEGSKA (reference sequence). The length of the CDR3 is 11 residues. The CDR3 protein is CSAGQGAEAFF. CDR3 sequence (DNA): TGCAGTGCTGGACAGGGGGCTGAAGCTTTCTTT.

This clone is a singleton in its sample. The chain recombines TRBV20-1 with TRBJ1-5, with D unresolved. CDR3 length: 16 residues. Germline V gene sequence: CDR1 DFQATT, CDR2 SNEGSKA (reference sequence). V gave up 3 bases and J gave up 1 base, with 16 bases separating them. The CDR3 region is CSASGQITISNQPQHF. The CDR3 nucleotides are TGCAGTGCTAGTGGGCAGATAACTATAAGCAATCAGCCCCAGCATTTT.

The V call is TRBV4-3, the J call TRBJ1-2; 8 bases fit TRBD1. Germline trimming cut 3 bases from V and 7 bases from J; bases unmatched to any gene: 10. CDR3 size: 15 residues. Germline V gene lookup returns CDR1 LGHNA and CDR2 YSLEER. The DNA of the CDR3 is TGCGCCAGCAGCCACGACAGGGGAGGAGTGGGTGGCTACACCTTC. This sequence encodes CASSHDRGGVGGYTF.

This chain joins TRBV2 and TRBJ2-1; a weak D match, TRBD1 (6 bases). CDR3 length: 14 amino acids. The germline V gene has CDR1 SNHLY and CDR2 FYNNEI. The ends were cut back, 1 base at V and 7 bases at J, with 11 bases in the middle. The CDR3 loop is CASSEVRGRNEQFF. The CDR3 nucleotides read TGTGCCAGCAGTGAAGTTAGGGGGAGAAATGAGCAGTTCTTC.

The chain couples TRBV4-1 to TRBJ1-1; TRBD1 matches at 10 bases. Trimming took 1 base from V and 5 from J; bases not matched to a gene: 7. The CDR3 length is 16 residues. The germline V gene encodes CDR1 MGHRA and CDR2 YSYEKL. The CDR3 sequence is CASSQGRQGARTEAFF. CDR3 nucleotides: TGCGCCAGCAGCCAAGGCCGACAGGGGGCGAGGACTGAAGCTTTCTTT.

The chain is built from TRBV7-6 and TRBJ2-5; D gene uncertain. CDR1 is SGHVS and CDR2 is FNYEAQ in the germline V gene. V lost 7 bases and J lost 0, with 6 bases in between. The CDR3 has 12 amino acids. CDR3 sequence: CASTSYQETQYF. In DNA form, the CDR3 reads TGTGCCAGCACCTCGTACCAAGAGACCCAGTACTTC.

This chain connects TRBV19 to TRBJ2-1, with D perhaps matching TRBD2 (6 bases). This CDR3 region has 15 residues. V gave up 6 bases and J gave up 5 bases, with 17 bases separating them. The germline V gene has CDR1 LNHDA and CDR2 SQIVND (reference sequence). The CDR3, as DNA: TGTGCCAGTAGGATCGGGCTAGCGTCAAACAATGAGCAGTTCTTC. This codes for CASRIGLASNNEQFF.

The J gene is TRBJ1-1, the V gene TRBV6-2 or TRBV6-3; D is perhaps TRBD1 (6 bases). The CDR3 contains 10 residues. With 5 bases removed from V and 9 bases from J, the gap between germline ends came to 7 bases. The germline V gene encodes CDR1 MNHEY and CDR2 SVGEGT. The CDR3 loop is CASSQGKAFF. CDR3 nucleotides: TGTGCCAGCAGTCAGGGGAAAGCTTTCTTT.

This chain links TRBV14 with TRBJ1-1; weak D call: TRBD1 (6 bases). The CDR3 is 18 amino acids. The V end was cut by 0 bases, the J end by 0 bases, with 17 bases between. The germline CDR1 and CDR2 sequences are SGHDN and FVKESK. CDR3 sequence reads: CASSQDRGRGTLNTEAFF. The CDR3 region has the DNA TGTGCCAGCAGCCAAGATAGGGGGAGGGGAACCCTGAACACTGAAGCTTTCTTT.

V and J are TRBV14 and TRBJ1-4; D may be TRBD1 (6 bases). Deletions cut 2 bases from V and 11 bases from J, with 18 bases between. There are 15 residues in the CDR3. In germline, CDR1 is SGHDN, CDR2 FVKESK. CDR3 protein: CASSQIGRGIRKLFF. CDR3 sequence (DNA): TGTGCCAGCAGCCAAATCGGCAGGGGAATCAGGAAACTGTTTTTT.

This sequence joins TRBV9 and TRBJ1-2; possibly TRBD1 for D (5 bases). The CDR3 runs to 14 residues. Germline-derived CDR1 and CDR2 are SGDLS and YYNGEE. Trimming took 0 bases from V and 4 from J, leaving 10 bases between them. For the CDR3, the DNA is TGTGCCAGCAGCGTAGCTGGGGGGACCTATGGCTACACCTTC. The encoded protein is CASSVAGGTYGYTF.

The table lists this clone with a count of one. The chain employs TRBV7-2 and TRBJ2-7; D is ambiguous. CDR3 length: 12 amino acids. V was shortened by 2 bases and J by 6 bases, with 8 bases between the two germline ends. Germline CDR1 reads SGHTA; CDR2 reads FQGNSA. CDR3: CASSLYPGEQYF. The CDR3 DNA is TGTGCCAGCAGCTTATACCCCGGCGAGCAGTACTTC.

This clone was detected only once. The J gene is TRBJ2-7, the V gene TRBV13; TRBD1 might be the D (6 bases). This CDR3 has 13 residues. V was shortened by 10 bases and J by 7 bases, with 20 bases between the two germline ends. Germline V CDR1 and CDR2: PRHDT, FYEKMQ (reference sequence). CDR3 sequence reads: CATRGRGVGEQYF. CDR3 bases: TGTGCCACTCGGGGCAGGGGAGTAGGGGAGCAGTACTTC.

The rearrangement uses TRBV19 and TRBJ1-1; D call uncertain. Trimming left V 7 bases short and J 0 bases short, with 6 bases between. From germline, CDR1 is LNHDA and CDR2 SQIVND (reference sequence). This CDR3 contains 12 residues. DNA for the CDR3: TGTGCCAGTACAGGCATGAACACTGAAGCTTTCTTT. It encodes CASTGMNTEAFF.

CDR3 bases: TGCGCCAGCAGCTTGGCTGTGACAGGGGACTACGAGCAGTACTTC. Encoded protein: CASSLAVTGDYEQYF. This chain links TRBV5-1 with TRBJ2-7, with 8 bases lining up with TRBD1. V trimming: 0 bases; J trimming: 3 bases; junction bases outside the gene matches: 5. Germline V CDR1 and CDR2: SGHRS, YFSETQ. CDR3 size: 15 residues.